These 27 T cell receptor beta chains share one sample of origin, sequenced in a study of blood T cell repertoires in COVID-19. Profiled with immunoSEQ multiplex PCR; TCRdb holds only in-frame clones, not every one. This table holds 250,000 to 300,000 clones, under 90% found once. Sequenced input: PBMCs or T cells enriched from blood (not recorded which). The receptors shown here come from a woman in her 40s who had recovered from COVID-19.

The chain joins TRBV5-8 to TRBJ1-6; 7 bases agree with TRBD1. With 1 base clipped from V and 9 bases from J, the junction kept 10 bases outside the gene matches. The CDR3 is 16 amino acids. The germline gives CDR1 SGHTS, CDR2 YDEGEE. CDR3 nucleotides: TGTGCCAGCAGCTTGAGGCTTGGAGGGGGCAGTTCACCCCTCCACTTT. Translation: CASSLRLGGGSSPLHF.

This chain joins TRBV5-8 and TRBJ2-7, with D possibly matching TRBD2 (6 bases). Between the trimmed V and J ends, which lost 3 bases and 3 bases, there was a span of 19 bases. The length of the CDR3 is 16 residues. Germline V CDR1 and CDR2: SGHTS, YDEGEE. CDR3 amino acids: CASSWLEASDVYEQYF. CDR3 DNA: TGTGCCAGCAGCTGGCTCGAGGCTAGCGATGTCTACGAGCAGTACTTC. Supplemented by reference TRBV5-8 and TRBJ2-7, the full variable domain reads EAGVTQSPTHLIKTRGQQATLRCSPISGHTSVYWYQQALGLGLQFLLWYDEGEERNRGNFPPRFSGRQFPNYSSELNVNALELEDSALYLCASSWLEASDVYEQYFGPGTRLTVT.

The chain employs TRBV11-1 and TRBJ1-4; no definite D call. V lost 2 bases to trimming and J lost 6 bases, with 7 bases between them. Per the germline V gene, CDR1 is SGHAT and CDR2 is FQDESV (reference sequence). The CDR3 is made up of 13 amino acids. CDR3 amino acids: CASSLRYDEKLFF. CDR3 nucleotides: TGTGCCAGCAGCTTACGGTACGATGAAAAACTGTTTTTT.

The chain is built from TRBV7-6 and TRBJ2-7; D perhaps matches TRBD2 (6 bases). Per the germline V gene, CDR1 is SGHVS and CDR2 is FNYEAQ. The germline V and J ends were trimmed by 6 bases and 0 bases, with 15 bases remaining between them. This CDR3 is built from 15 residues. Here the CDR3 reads CASSSGAGYSYEQYF. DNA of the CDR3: TGTGCCAGCAGTTCTGGAGCGGGTTACTCCTACGAGCAGTACTTC.

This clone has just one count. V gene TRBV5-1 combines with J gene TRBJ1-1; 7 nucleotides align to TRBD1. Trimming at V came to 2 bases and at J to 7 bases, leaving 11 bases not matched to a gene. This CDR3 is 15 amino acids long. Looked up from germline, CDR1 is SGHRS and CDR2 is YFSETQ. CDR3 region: CASSLMTGSFIEAFF. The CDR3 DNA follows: TGCGCCAGCAGCTTAATGACAGGGAGTTTTATTGAAGCTTTCTTT.

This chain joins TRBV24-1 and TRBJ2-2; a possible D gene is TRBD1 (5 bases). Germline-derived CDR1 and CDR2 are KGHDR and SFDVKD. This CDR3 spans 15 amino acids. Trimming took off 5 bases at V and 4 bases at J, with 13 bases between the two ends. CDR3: CATSASSGFTGELFF. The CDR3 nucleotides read TGTGCCACCAGTGCTTCCTCAGGGTTCACCGGGGAGCTGTTTTTT.

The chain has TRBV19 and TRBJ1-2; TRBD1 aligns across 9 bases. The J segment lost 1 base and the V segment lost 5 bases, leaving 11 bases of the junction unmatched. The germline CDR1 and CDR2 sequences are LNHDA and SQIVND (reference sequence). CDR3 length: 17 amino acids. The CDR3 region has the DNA TGTGCCAGTAGTGGGCCGGGACAGGGCCCTTTTAACTATGGCTACACCTTC. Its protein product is CASSGPGQGPFNYGYTF. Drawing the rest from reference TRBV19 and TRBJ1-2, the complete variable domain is DGGITQSPKYLFRKEGQNVTLSCEQNLNHDAMYWYRQDPGQGLRLIYYSQIVNDFQKGDIAEGYSVSREKKESFPLTVTSAQKNPTAFYLCASSGPGQGPFNYGYTFGSGTRLTVV.

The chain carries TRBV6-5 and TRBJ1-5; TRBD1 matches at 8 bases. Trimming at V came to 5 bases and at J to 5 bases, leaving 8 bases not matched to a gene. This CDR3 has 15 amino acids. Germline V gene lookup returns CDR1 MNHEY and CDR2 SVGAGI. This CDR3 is CASSPGQGWDQPQHF. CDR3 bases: TGTGCCAGCAGTCCCGGACAGGGATGGGATCAGCCCCAGCATTTT.

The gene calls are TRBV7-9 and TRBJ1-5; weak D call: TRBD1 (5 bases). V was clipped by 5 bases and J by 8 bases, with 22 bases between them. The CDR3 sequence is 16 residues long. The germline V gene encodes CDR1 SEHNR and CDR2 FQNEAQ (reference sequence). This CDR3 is CASSAGREGSGEPQHF. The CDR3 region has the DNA TGTGCCAGCAGCGCTGGCAGGGAGGGGTCCGGTGAGCCCCAGCATTTT.

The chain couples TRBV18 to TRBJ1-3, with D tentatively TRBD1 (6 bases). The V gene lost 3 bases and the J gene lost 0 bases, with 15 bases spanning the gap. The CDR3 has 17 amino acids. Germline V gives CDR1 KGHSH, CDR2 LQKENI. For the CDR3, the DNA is TGTGCCAGCTCACCCCGGGACACCATCCACTCTGGAAACACCATATATTTT. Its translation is CASSPRDTIHSGNTIYF.

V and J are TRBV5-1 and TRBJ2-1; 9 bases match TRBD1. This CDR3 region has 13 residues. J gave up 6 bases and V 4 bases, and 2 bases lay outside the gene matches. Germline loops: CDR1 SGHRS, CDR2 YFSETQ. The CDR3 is CASSGQGSNEQFF. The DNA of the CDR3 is TGCGCCAGCAGCGGACAGGGGTCCAATGAGCAGTTCTTC.

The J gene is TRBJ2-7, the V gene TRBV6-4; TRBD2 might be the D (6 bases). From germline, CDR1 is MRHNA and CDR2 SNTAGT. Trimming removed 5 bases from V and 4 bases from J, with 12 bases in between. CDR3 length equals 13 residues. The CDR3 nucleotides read TGTGCCAGCAGTCCGCTGGCGGGGTACGAGCAGTACTTC. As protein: CASSPLAGYEQYF.

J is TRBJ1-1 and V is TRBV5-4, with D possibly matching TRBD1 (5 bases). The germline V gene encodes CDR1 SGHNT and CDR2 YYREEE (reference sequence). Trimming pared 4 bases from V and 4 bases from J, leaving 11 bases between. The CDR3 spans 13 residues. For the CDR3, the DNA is TGTGCCAGCAGCCCAGGGTTAGGCACTGAAGCTTTCTTT. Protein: CASSPGLGTEAFF.

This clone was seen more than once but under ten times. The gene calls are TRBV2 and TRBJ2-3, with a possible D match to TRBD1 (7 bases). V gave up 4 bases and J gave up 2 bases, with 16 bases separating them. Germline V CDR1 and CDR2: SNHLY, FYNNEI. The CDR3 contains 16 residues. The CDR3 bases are TGTGCCAGCAGTGTCCAGACAGGGACTTACACAGATACGCAGTATTTT. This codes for CASSVQTGTYTDTQYF.

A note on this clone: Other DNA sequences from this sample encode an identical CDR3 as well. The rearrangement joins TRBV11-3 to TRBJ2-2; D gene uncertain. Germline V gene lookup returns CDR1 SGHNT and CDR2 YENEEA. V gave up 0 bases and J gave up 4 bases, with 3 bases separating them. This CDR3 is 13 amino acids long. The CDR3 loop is CASSLDLTGELFF. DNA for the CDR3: TGTGCCAGCAGCTTAGACCTCACCGGGGAGCTGTTTTTT.

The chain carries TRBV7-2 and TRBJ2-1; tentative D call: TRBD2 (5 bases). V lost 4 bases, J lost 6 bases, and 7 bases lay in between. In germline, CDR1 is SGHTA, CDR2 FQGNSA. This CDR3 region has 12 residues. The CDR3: CASSSGVNEQFF. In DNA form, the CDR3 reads TGTGCCAGCAGCTCCGGGGTCAATGAGCAGTTCTTC.

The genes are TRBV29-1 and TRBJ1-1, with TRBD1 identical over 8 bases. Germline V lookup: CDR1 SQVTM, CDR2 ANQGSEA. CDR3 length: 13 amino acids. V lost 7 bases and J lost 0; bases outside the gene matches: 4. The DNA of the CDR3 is TGCAGCGCAGGACAGGGATTGAACACTGAAGCTTTCTTT. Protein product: CSAGQGLNTEAFF.

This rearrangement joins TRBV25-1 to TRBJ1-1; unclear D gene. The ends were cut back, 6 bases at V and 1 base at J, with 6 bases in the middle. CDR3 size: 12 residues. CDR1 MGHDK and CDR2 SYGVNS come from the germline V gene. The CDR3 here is CASRAQNTEAFF. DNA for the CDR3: TGTGCCAGCAGGGCACAGAACACTGAAGCTTTCTTT.

In DNA form, the CDR3 reads TGTGCCAGCAGCGGCAACAGGGGGCGAGATGGCTACACCTTC. This codes for CASSGNRGRDGYTF. The rearrangement links TRBV7-2 to TRBJ1-2; 9 bases agree with TRBD1. The CDR3 is 14 amino acids. Losses at the gene ends were 5 bases for V and 6 bases for J; bases not matched to a gene: 7. Germline loops: CDR1 SGHTA, CDR2 FQGNSA. Complete variable domain (other parts from reference TRBV7-2 and TRBJ1-2): GAGVSQSPSNKVTEKGKDVELRCDPISGHTALYWYRQSLGQGLEFLIYFQGNSAPDKSGLPSDRFSAERTGGSVSTLTIQRTQQEDSAVYLCASSGNRGRDGYTFGSGTRLTVV.

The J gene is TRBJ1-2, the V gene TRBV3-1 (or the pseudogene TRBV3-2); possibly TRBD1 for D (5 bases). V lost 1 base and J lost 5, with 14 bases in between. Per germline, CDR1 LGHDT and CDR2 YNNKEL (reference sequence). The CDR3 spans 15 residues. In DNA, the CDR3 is TGTGCCAGCAGCCAAGGGCCCAGGGTAGAGTATGGCTACACCTTC. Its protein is CASSQGPRVEYGYTF.

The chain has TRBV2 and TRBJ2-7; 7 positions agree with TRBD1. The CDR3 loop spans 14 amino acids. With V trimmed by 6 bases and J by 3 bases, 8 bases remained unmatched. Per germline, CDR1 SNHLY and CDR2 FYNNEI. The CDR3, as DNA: TGTGCCAGCAGAAACCCGGGACAGTTCTACGAGCAGTACTTC. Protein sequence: CASRNPGQFYEQYF.

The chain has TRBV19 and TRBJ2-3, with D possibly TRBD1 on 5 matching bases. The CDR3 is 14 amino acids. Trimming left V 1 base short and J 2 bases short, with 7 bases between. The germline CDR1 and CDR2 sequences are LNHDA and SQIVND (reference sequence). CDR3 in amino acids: CASSIGGLTDTQYF. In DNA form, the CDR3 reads TGTGCCAGTAGTATAGGGGGCCTCACAGATACGCAGTATTTT.

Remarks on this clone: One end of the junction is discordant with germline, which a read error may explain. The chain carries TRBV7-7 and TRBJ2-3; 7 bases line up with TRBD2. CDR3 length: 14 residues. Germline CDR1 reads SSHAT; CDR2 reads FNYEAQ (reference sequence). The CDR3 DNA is TGTGCTAGCAGCTTTGGGACTACCACAGATACGCAGTATTTT. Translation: CASSFGTTTDTQYF.

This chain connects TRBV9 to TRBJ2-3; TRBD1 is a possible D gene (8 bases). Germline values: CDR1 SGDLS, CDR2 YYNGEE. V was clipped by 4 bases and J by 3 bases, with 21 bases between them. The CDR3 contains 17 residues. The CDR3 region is CASSRGTGGGGTDTQYF. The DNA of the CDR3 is TGTGCCAGCAGCAGGGGCACAGGGGGAGGGGGTACAGATACGCAGTATTTT.

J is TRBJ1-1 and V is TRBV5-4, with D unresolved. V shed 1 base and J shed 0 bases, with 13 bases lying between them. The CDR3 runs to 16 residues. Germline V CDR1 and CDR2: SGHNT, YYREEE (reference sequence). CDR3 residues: CASSLYPKRVNTEAFF. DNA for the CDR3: TGTGCCAGCAGCTTGTATCCAAAGCGAGTGAACACTGAAGCTTTCTTT. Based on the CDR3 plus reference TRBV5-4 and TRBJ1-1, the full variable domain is ETGVTQSPTHLIKTRGQQVTLRCSSQSGHNTVSWYQQALGQGPQFIFQYYREEENGRGNFPPRFSGLQFPNYSSELNVNALELDDSALYLCASSLYPKRVNTEAFFGQGTRLTVV.

CDR3 nucleotides: TGCGCCAGCAGTTTTAGCGGGGGGGCCGCAGAGACCCAGTACTTC. As protein: CASSFSGGAAETQYF. The chain couples TRBV10-2 to TRBJ2-5; 11 nucleotides agree with TRBD2. CDR3 length equals 15 residues. J lost 4 bases, V lost 5 bases, and 6 bases had no gene match. Per the germline V gene, CDR1 is WSHSY and CDR2 is SAAADI.

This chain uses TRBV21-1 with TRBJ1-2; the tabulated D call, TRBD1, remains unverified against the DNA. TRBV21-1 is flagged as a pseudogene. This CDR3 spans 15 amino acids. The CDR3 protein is CASSTSGQGNYGYTF. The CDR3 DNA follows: TGTGCCAGCAGCACCTCGGGACAGGGGAACTATGGCTACACCTTC.